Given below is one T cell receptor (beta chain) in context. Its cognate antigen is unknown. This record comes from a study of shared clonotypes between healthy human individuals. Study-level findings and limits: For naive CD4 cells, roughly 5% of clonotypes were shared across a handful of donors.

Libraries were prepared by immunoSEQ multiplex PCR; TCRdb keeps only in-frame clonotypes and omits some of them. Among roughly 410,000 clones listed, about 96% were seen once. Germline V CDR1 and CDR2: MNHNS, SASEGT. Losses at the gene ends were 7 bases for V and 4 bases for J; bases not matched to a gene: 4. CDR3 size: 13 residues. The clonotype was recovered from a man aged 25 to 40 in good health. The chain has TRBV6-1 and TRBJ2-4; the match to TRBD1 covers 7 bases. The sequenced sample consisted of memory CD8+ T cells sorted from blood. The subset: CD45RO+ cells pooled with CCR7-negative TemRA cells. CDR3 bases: TGTGCCAGCACCGGGACAGTTAAAAACATTCAGTACTTC. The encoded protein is CASTGTVKNIQYF.